This TCR beta chain stems from a study of blood T cells in healthy people across ages. Next came a second PCR, run for about 7 to 12 cycles, which used a sample-barcoded 5' primer along with a J-beta primer mix. Each cDNA molecule received a tag from a template-switch adaptor that had 12 random nucleotides. TCRdb recomputed calls from the 5' RACE reads with MiXCR, one row per CDR3 protein. The sample has 1.5 million to 1.9 million distinct CDR3 sequences, 35% to 45% seen once. This CDR3 comprises 16 residues. The V gene's germline CDR1 is SGHRS and CDR2 YFSETQ. The V and J ends lost 4 bases and 4 bases, in that order; junction bases with no gene match: 9. The donors, healthy Caucasians from Russia, were aged roughly 6 to 90. The authors isolated at least 7 million PBMCs per sample.

V is TRBV5-1 and J is TRBJ2-1, with 9 bases that match TRBD2. Material for sequencing was blood. The TCR was taken from a woman younger than 30 in good health. In nucleotides, the CDR3 is TGCGCCAGCAGCCCGCAAGGGGCGGGAGGGTACAATGAGCAGTTCTTC. Amino acid sequence: CASSPQGAGGYNEQFF.